This T cell receptor beta chain was profiled in a study of T cells in Graves' hyperthyroidism and ophthalmopathy. CDR3 size: 15 residues. The V gene's germline CDR1 is KGHSH and CDR2 LQKENI. V was cut by 3 bases and J by 5 bases, with 11 bases left in between. From more than 9.5 ml of fresh peripheral blood, PBMCs were isolated. Amplification yielded TCR beta CDR3 regions, with RNA transcripts as the source. The HTBI primer set served for first-round RT-PCR of the TCR CDR3. TCRdb ran MiXCR on the multiplex PCR reads and lists one entry per CDR3 protein. This sample has hundreds of thousands of distinct CDR3 sequences; nearly 20% occur once, and the top ten carry roughly 47%. Study observations and caveats: A model using 13 V-J features told ophthalmopathy apart from stable hyperthyroidism.

As concerns this clonotype: Its specificity is unknown.

The clonotype originates from a man in his forties or fifties with Graves' ophthalmopathy. The sample consisted of blood. V is TRBV18 and J is TRBJ1-6, with D unclear. The CDR3, as DNA: TGTGCCAGCTCACCGACGGCAGGAAATAATTCACCCCTCCACTTT. Translated: CASSPTAGNNSPLHF.